This TCR beta chain is drawn from a study of blood T cell repertoires in COVID-19. Study overall: Sample material is recorded as cDNA or gDNA derived from T cells, B-cell-depleted T cells, or PBMCs.

The CDR3 has 14 amino acids. CDR1 SGHDT and CDR2 YYEEEE come from the germline V gene. The ends were cut back, 0 bases at V and 6 bases at J, with 12 bases in the middle. Under the authors' procedure: Estimates of nucleated cell counts were drawn from the amplification of reference gene primers. Assay: immunoSEQ multiplex PCR; the TCRdb copy retains only in-frame clones and omits some. V, J and clone size are those of that table, while D and trimming were read from the DNA. The top ten hold about 5% of the sample, which has roughly 180,000 clones, over 70% seen once. Recruits, aged about 18 to 95 years, lived in 24 US areas. Cohort allocation depended upon clinical history that participants reported.

The source is a woman between 35 and 50 years old with acute COVID-19. The material sequenced was PBMCs or T cells enriched from blood (not recorded which). The V and J genes are TRBV5-6 and TRBJ1-2, with D possibly matching TRBD1 (5 bases). Written as DNA, the CDR3 is TGTGCCAGCAGCTTGGTGCCGGGAGGGGATGGCTACACCTTC. It is translated as CASSLVPGGDGYTF.